Listed below are T cell receptor beta chains from one sample, sequenced in a study of blood T cell repertoires in COVID-19. Profiled with immunoSEQ multiplex PCR; TCRdb holds only in-frame clones, not every one. The sample yields about 180,000 clones, more than 75% seen once. The sample taken for sequencing was peripheral blood. These receptors were collected from a person aged 70 to 85 with COVID-19, enrolled during active disease. The CDR3 runs from the conserved cysteine through the conserved F or W. Fields, in order: V gene, clone size, J gene, D gene, CDR3 protein, CDR3 DNA. A D gene is named only where the DNA matches it firmly. A row's size may be missing; if present it is once, few, many or a size class.

>TRBV9|once|TRBJ2-5|.
CASSVEDSGTQYF
TGTGCCAGCAGCGTAGAGGATTCGGGGACCCAGTACTTC
>TRBV5-1|.|TRBJ1-3|TRBD1
CASSRDSAGNTIYF
TGCGCCAGCAGCAGGGACAGCGCTGGAAACACCATATATTTT
>TRBV6-2/TRBV6-3|.|TRBJ1-1|TRBD1
CASSGQGAPSTEAFF
TGTGCCAGCAGTGGACAGGGGGCGCCGTCCACTGAAGCTTTCTTT
>TRBV12-3/TRBV12-4|.|TRBJ1-6|.
CASSLPAGPLHF
TGTGCCAGCAGTTTACCCGCAGGGCCCCTCCACTTT
>TRBV27|.|TRBJ1-1|.
CASSLSGGTGTEAFF
TGTGCCAGCAGTTTATCGGGAGGGACTGGGACTGAAGCTTTCTTT
>TRBV28|.|TRBJ1-6|TRBD1
CASSPAQGATYNSPLHF
TGTGCCAGCAGCCCGGCACAGGGGGCGACCTATAATTCACCCCTCCACTTT
>TRBV2|few|TRBJ2-5|TRBD2
CASSERFPSGRAETQYF
TGTGCCAGCAGTGAGAGGTTCCCTAGCGGGAGGGCTGAGACCCAGTACTTC
>TRBV10-3|.|TRBJ2-1|TRBD1
CAISDEGARSYNEQFF
TGTGCCATCAGTGACGAGGGGGCAAGGTCCTACAATGAGCAGTTCTTC
>TRBV6-5|.|TRBJ2-5|TRBD2
CASRGLAGIETQYF
TGTGCCAGCAGGGGACTAGCGGGAATTGAGACCCAGTACTTC
>TRBV10-3|.|TRBJ2-1|.
CAISESTSGGSYNEQFF
TGTGCCATCAGTGAGTCGACCTCGGGGGGCTCATACAATGAGCAGTTCTTC
>TRBV19|.|TRBJ1-1|.
CASSIRVNTEAFF
TGTGCCAGTAGTATCCGGGTAAACACTGAAGCTTTCTTT
>TRBV28|.|TRBJ1-3|.
CASLGPPGNTIYF
TGTGCCAGCCTGGGCCCTCCTGGAAACACCATATATTTT
>TRBV19|.|TRBJ1-2|.
CATLNYGYTF
TGTGCCACACTTAACTATGGCTACACCTTC
>TRBV5-4|.|TRBJ2-1|.
CASSLDPAGLYNEQFF
TGTGCCAGCAGCTTGGACCCAGCGGGTTTGTACAATGAGCAGTTCTTC
>TRBV5-6|.|TRBJ2-7|.
CASSLQGSYEQYF
TGTGCCAGCAGCTTGCAGGGGTCCTACGAGCAGTACTTC
>TRBV12-3/TRBV12-4|.|TRBJ1-5|.
CASSFNSNQPQHF
TGTGCCAGCAGTTTTAATAGCAATCAGCCCCAGCATTTT
>TRBV15|.|TRBJ1-4|.
CATSSGQANEKLFF
TGTGCCACCAGCAGTGGGCAGGCTAATGAAAAACTGTTTTTT
>TRBV5-1|.|TRBJ2-1|TRBD2
CASSNGGGLHNEQFF
TGCGCCAGCTCTAACGGGGGAGGGTTACACAATGAGCAGTTCTTC
>TRBV28|.|TRBJ2-7|TRBD1
CASRTAGGSYEQYF
TGTGCCAGCAGGACGGCAGGGGGCAGCTACGAGCAGTACTTC
>TRBV19|.|TRBJ2-7|.
CASSRKTESYEQYF
TGTGCCAGTAGCCGGAAGACAGAATCCTACGAGCAGTACTTC
>TRBV27|.|TRBJ2-7|TRBD1
CASTGGQDSYEQYF
TGTGCCAGCACCGGGGGACAGGACTCCTACGAGCAGTACTTC
>TRBV7-9|.|TRBJ2-2|.
CASSLEIGAGRTGELFF
TGTGCCAGCAGCTTGGAAATCGGCGCGGGTCGCACCGGGGAGCTGTTTTTT
>TRBV9|once|TRBJ1-1|.
CASSPRIGNTEAFF
TGTGCCAGCAGCCCGCGCATCGGGAACACTGAAGCTTTCTTT